A single count supports the clone carrying this T cell receptor (beta chain). This sample is part of a study of T cells in Graves' hyperthyroidism and ophthalmopathy. V trimming: 5 bases; J trimming: 8 bases; junction bases outside the gene matches: 8. The CDR3 has 14 amino acids. CDR1 and CDR2 (germline): SEHNR, FQNEAQ (reference sequence). Amplification of TCR beta CDR3 regions was performed using RNA transcripts as template. With the HTBI primer set, the TCR CDR3 went through a first round of RT-PCR. TCRdb used MiXCR to reprocess the multiplex PCR reads, holding one entry per CDR3 protein. This sample yields about 400,000 distinct CDR3 sequences, of which under 15% are seen a single time; less than 10% belongs to the top ten.

This TCR derives from a woman younger than 30 with Graves' hyperthyroidism. The sample was blood. The chain has TRBV7-9 and TRBJ1-4; TRBD1 aligns across 7 bases. CDR3 in amino acids: CASSGTGEYEKLFF. In DNA, the CDR3 is TGTGCCAGCAGCGGTACAGGGGAGTACGAAAAACTGTTTTTT.